These 10 T cell receptor beta chains came from one sample sequenced in a study of T-cell memory formation after mild COVID-19. TCRdb itself ran the 5' RACE reads through MiXCR, one entry per CDR3 protein. This table has roughly 400,000 distinct CDR3 sequences, around 17% appearing once. What was sequenced was PBMCs or a T cell subset sorted from them (not recorded which). Receptors were obtained from a young man who had mild COVID-19 (a few samples of this study predate the infection). Cell type and time point are not known.

The V gene is TRBV5-1, the J gene TRBJ2-3; 7 nucleotides match TRBD2. Germline assignment: CDR1 SGHRS and CDR2 YFSETQ. The CDR3 sequence is 16 residues long. V was pared by 0 bases and J by 4 bases, with 8 bases of the junction left unmatched. The CDR3 DNA follows: TGCGCCAGCAGCTTGGTGGGCGGGGGTGTAGCAGATACGCAGTATTTT. Its protein product is CASSLVGGGVADTQYF.

In this sample, this clonotype turned up once. V usage is TRBV20-1 and J usage is TRBJ2-7; 7 bases map to TRBD1. After removal of 0 bases from V and 2 bases from J, the junction contained 7 bases not matched to a gene. Per the germline V gene, CDR1 is DFQATT and CDR2 is SNEGSKA (reference sequence). The CDR3 is 15 residues long. The CDR3 sequence: CSARDKGQETYEQYF. In DNA form, the CDR3 reads TGCAGTGCTAGAGATAAAGGACAGGAGACCTACGAGCAGTACTTC.

The rearrangement links TRBV20-1 to TRBJ2-7; the match to TRBD1 covers 8 bases. Germline CDR1 DFQATT, CDR2 SNEGSKA (reference sequence). The CDR3 sequence is 15 residues long. Germline trimming cut 5 bases from V and 1 base from J; bases unmatched to any gene: 10. The CDR3 region is CSAGSLRTGSYEQYF. DNA for the CDR3: TGCAGTGCTGGGTCCCTCCGGACAGGGTCCTACGAGCAGTACTTC.

This clonotype was recorded a few times. The chain uses TRBV7-9 and TRBJ2-5; perhaps TRBD2 as D (5 bases). Deletions cut 4 bases from V and 4 bases from J, with 10 bases between. This CDR3 contains 13 residues. Germline CDR1 and CDR2: SEHNR and FQNEAQ (reference sequence). The CDR3 spells CASSSEGPETQYF. The CDR3 bases are TGTGCCAGCAGCTCCGAGGGCCCAGAGACCCAGTACTTC.

This clonotype was seen only a few times. The V call is TRBV7-8, the J call TRBJ2-5; 9 bases line up with TRBD2. Germline CDR1 SGHVS, CDR2 FQNEAQ. The CDR3 is 15 residues long. V gave up 8 bases and J gave up 4 bases; unmatched junction bases: 11. CDR3 sequence reads: CASEARGGLAETQYF. CDR3 bases: TGTGCCAGCGAGGCGCGGGGGGGCCTAGCAGAGACCCAGTACTTC.

The CDR3 bases are TGTGCCAGCAGCGAACCGGGAGGGTATGCAGATACGCAGTATTTT. This sequence encodes CASSEPGGYADTQYF. This rearrangement joins TRBV9 to TRBJ2-3; TRBD2 matches 8 bases. CDR1 and CDR2 (germline): SGDLS, YYNGEE. The CDR3 covers 15 residues. V dropped 3 bases and J dropped 4; count of bases not matched to a gene: 7.

This chain connects TRBV7-4 to TRBJ2-7; 7 bases fit TRBD2. Germline values: CDR1 SGHVT, CDR2 SQSDAQ. The CDR3 contains 14 residues. Unmatched junction bases numbered 7, after V lost 5 bases and J lost 3 bases. The CDR3 loop is CASSPSGTRYEQYV. The CDR3 DNA reads as TGTGCCAGCAGCCCGAGCGGGACTCGCTACGAGCAGTACGTC.

Concerning this clonotype: One base away lies a much larger clone, so this may be a sequencing read error. DNA of the CDR3: TGTGCCAGCCGCTTGACAGTGAACACTGAAGCTTTCTTT. As protein: CASRLTVNTEAFF. V is TRBV2 and J is TRBJ1-1, with a weak D call TRBD1 (5 bases). This CDR3 is 13 amino acids long. CDR1 is SNHLY and CDR2 is FYNNEI in the germline V gene. V shed 8 bases and J shed 0 bases, with 10 bases lying between them.

This chain connects TRBV12-3 or TRBV12-4 to TRBJ2-1; D might be TRBD1 (5 bases). The CDR3 is 14 amino acids. V lost 7 bases and J 8 bases, leaving 18 bases between the germline ends. This CDR3 is CASTRAGADDEQFF. In nucleotides, the CDR3 is TGTGCCAGCACCAGGGCTGGTGCCGACGATGAGCAGTTCTTC.

This rearrangement joins TRBV10-3 to TRBJ1-1, with 9 bases aligning to TRBD1. Germline trimming cut 5 bases from V and 2 bases from J; bases unmatched to any gene: 3. In germline, CDR1 is ENHRY, CDR2 SYGVKD. The CDR3 runs 14 residues. The CDR3 spells CAISWDRENTEAFF. As DNA, the CDR3 is TGTGCCATCAGTTGGGACAGGGAAAACACTGAAGCTTTCTTT.